This paragraph reports one T cell receptor (beta chain). Its antigen remains unidentified. TCRdb's table, derived via immunoSEQ multiplex PCR, lists solely in-frame clones and lacks some. The repertoire consists of approximately 24,000 clones, with around 93% occurring once and the leading ten covering about 4%. This entry comes from a study of T cells in localized non-small cell lung cancer. Trimming left V 5 bases short and J 3 bases short, with 13 bases between. The germline V gene has CDR1 SGHTA and CDR2 FQGTGA. The CDR3 contains 15 residues. General observations from the study: With higher T cell density in blood came longer overall survival. Uninvolved adjacent lung, not tumor, had the highest T cell clonality. For the top 100 tumor clones, a median approximately 50 also appeared in adjacent lung.

The specimen comprised peripheral blood, sampled before any cancer treatment. This sequence was found in a female donor older than 55 with stage II squamous cell lung carcinoma. V gene TRBV7-3 combines with J gene TRBJ2-2; the D is unclear. For the CDR3, the DNA is TGTGCCAGCAGCCTCCAAGGGCGTGACACCGGGGAGCTGTTTTTT. This codes for CASSLQGRDTGELFF.